This T cell receptor (beta chain) was obtained from a study of glioma-infiltrating T cells after dendritic cell vaccination. About the research overall: The vaccine used monocyte-derived dendritic cells pulsed overnight with autologous tumor lysate. Patients received three intradermal dendritic cell vaccine injections at biweekly intervals. Whole-study results and caveats: Higher pretreatment TIL content predicted longer progression-free time and survival.

Comment on this clone: Its matching antigen is unknown.

All glioblastoma patients lacked an isocitrate dehydrogenase mutation. Measured with immunoSEQ multiplex PCR; TCRdb has only the in-frame clones, and not every one. The data hold 60,000 to 70,000 clones, with approximately 85% observed a single time. Germline V gene sequence: CDR1 SGHTA, CDR2 FQGNSA. This CDR3 comprises 13 residues. This sequence joins TRBV7-2 and TRBJ2-5; D is uncertain. Near its end, the DNA agrees better with TRBJ2-7, so the J call may be wrong. Sequences were derived from blood, sampled before dendritic cell vaccination. The TCR sequence derives from a human donor with glioblastoma. CDR3 protein: CASSLGIGDEQYF. The CDR3 region has the DNA TGTGCCAGCAGCTTAGGGATAGGAGACGAGCAGTACTTC.